This TCR beta chain originates from a study of OX40 agonist ivuxolimab in advanced cancers. V lost 5 bases, J lost 0 bases, and 17 bases lay in between. CDR1 is SGHVS, CDR2 FQNEAQ, per germline. CDR3 length: 17 residues. Measured with immunoSEQ multiplex PCR; TCRdb has only the in-frame clones, and not every one. The sample lists 65,000 to 90,000 clones, 75% to 90% occurring once. The chain is built from TRBV7-8 and TRBJ2-1; D is perhaps TRBD1 or TRBD2 (5 bases each). This receptor was taken from an adult with an advanced solid tumor such as melanoma, head and neck, liver or kidney cancer. The starting material was CD4+ or CD8+ T cells sorted from blood, obtained in a trial of the OX40 agonist ivuxolimab. CDR3 DNA sequence: TGTGCCAGCAGCCACGGGGCGAGGCGAATCTCCTACAATGAGCAGTTCTTC. Translation: CASSHGARRISYNEQFF.